This T cell receptor (beta chain) was sequenced for a study of regulatory T cells in long-lasting Graves disease. This CDR3 spans 15 amino acids. Unmatched junction bases numbered 4, after V lost 4 bases and J lost 2 bases. The germline V gene encodes CDR1 SEHNR and CDR2 FQNEAQ (reference sequence). TCR beta libraries were built with iRepertoire HTBI primers and Arm-PCR of CDR3 regions. TCRdb processed the multiplex PCR reads anew with MiXCR; each CDR3 protein has one entry. The data show hundreds of thousands of distinct CDR3 sequences, 16% seen once. Time point in this sample: newly diagnosed GD, antithyroid drugs for less than 3 months. The authors made the TCR library using RNA they extracted from PBMCs. The data also belong to a second study, concerning T cells in Graves' hyperthyroidism and ophthalmopathy.

The sample here was peripheral blood mononuclear cells (PBMCs), taken at new diagnosis, from a patient treated with antithyroid drugs. This sequence was found in a man aged 35-49 years with Graves disease. The chain couples TRBV7-9 to TRBJ2-3; 9 bases are shared with TRBD2. Here the CDR3 reads CASSYSGGYTDTQYF. The CDR3 region has the DNA TGTGCCAGCAGCTATAGCGGGGGCTACACAGATACGCAGTATTTT.